The entry below gives a single T cell receptor beta chain sequence along with its context. The antigen is undetermined. The germline V gene has CDR1 MNHEY and CDR2 SMNVEV (reference sequence). The CDR3 is 15 amino acids. Losses at the gene ends were 8 bases for V and 4 bases for J; bases not matched to a gene: 10. Produced via immunoSEQ multiplex PCR; TCRdb's table is partial and in-frame only. The profile shows about 29,000 clones, just under 85% of them singletons. The data were taken from a study of monozygotic twins with cystic fibrosis. In the study overall: Approximately 2.7 micrograms of fragmented DNA underwent approximately 15 PCR cycles for library preparation.

Regarding the study as a whole: Co-twins had the most similar V usage for 13 of 16 pairs, J for 8. Monozygotic CF twin pairs shared significantly more nucleotide-identical clonotypes than unrelated CF individuals did.

This chain connects TRBV27 to TRBJ2-2; 7 nucleotides line up with TRBD1. The sequence was collected from a girl aged 2-10 years with cystic fibrosis. Sequenced sample: blood. In DNA, the CDR3 is TGTGCCAGCGATCGAACAGGGGCGGGCACCGGGGAGCTGTTTTTT. Protein sequence: CASDRTGAGTGELFF.